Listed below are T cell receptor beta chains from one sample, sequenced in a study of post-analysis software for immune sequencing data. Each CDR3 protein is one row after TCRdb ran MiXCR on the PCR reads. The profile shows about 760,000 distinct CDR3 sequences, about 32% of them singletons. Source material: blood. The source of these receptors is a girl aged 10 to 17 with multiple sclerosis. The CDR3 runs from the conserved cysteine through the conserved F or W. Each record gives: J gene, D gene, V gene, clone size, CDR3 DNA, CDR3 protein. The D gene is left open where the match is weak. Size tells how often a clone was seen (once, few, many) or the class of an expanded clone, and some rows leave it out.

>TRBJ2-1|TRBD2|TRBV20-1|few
TGCAGTGCTACCAGACTAGCGGGGGGGAACAATGAGCAGTTCTTC
CSATRLAGGNNEQFF
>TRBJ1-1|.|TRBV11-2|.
TGTGCCAGCAGTCCTGTGTTCGGTCATGAAGCTTTCTTT
CASSPVFGHEAFF
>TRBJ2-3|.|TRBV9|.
TGTGCCAGCAGCGCAACTGGAGGGGGAGATACGCAGTATTTT
CASSATGGGDTQYF
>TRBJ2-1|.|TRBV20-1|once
TGCAGTGCTAGAGATTTTCGGGGAAGCTCCTACGATGAGCAGTTCTTC
CSARDFRGSSYDEQFF
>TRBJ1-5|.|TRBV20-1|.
TGCAGTGCTAGTGAGGTAGGCGGGTCCAGCAATCAGCCCCAGCATTTT
CSASEVGGSSNQPQHF
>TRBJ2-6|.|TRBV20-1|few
TGCAGTGCTAGGAGGACTGAAGATCCTACTGGGGCCAACGTCCTGACTTTC
CSARRTEDPTGANVLTF
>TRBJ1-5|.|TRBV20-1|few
TGCAGTGCTAGTCGGGGCACTTATAGCAATCAGCCCCAGCATTTT
CSASRGTYSNQPQHF
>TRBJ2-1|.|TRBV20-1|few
TGCAGTGCTAGGATAGAGCAGTTCTTC
CSARIEQFF
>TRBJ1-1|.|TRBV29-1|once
TGCAGCGTGGATGCAGGGTTGTACACTGAAGCTTTCTTT
CSVDAGLYTEAFF
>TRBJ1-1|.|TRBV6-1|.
TGTGCCAGCAGTGAAGCAGTTGGGCGGTGGGTGACTTTCTTT
CASSEAVGRWVTFF
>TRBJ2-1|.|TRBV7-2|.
TGTGCCAGCAGCGGTATCGGAGAGCCCGCCTACAATGAGCAGTTCTTC
CASSGIGEPAYNEQFF
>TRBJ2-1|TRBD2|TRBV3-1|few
TGTGCCAGCAGCCAAGGCACCGGGAGGGCCTCTGGCGATGAGCAGTTCTTC
CASSQGTGRASGDEQFF
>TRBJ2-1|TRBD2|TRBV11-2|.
TGTGCCAGCAGCTTAGAGTTGCGGGGGGCCCGACGCTACAATGAGCAGTTCTTC
CASSLELRGARRYNEQFF
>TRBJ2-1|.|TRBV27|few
TGTGCCAGCAGTTTATGGCCTTTCGATGAGCAGTTCTTC
CASSLWPFDEQFF
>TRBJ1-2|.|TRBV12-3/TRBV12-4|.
TGTGCCAGCAGCCCGCCGGACAGACAGTCTAACTATGGCTACACCTTC
CASSPPDRQSNYGYTF
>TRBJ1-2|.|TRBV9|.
TGTGCCAGCACCTCCGGACACGGCTATGGCTACACCTTC
CASTSGHGYGYTF
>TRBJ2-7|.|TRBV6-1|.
TGTGCCAGCAGTGAACTCAACGAGCAGTACTTC
CASSELNEQYF
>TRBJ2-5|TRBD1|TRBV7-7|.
TGTGCCAGCAGCCGAGGGACAGGGCGCCAAGAGACCCAGTACTTC
CASSRGTGRQETQYF
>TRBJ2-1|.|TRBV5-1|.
TGCGCCAGCAGCCCGTTGACTAGTCCCAATGAGCAGTTCTTC
CASSPLTSPNEQFF
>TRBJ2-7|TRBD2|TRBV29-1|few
TGCAGCGCTAGCGGAAACTCCTACGAGCAGTACTTC
CSASGNSYEQYF
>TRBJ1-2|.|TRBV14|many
TGTGCCAGCAGCGTTGGCCGCCACCGCTACACCTTC
CASSVGRHRYTF
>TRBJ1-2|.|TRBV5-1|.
TGCGCCAGCAGCCCATGGACAGACTCGAACATCTATGGCTACACCTTC
CASSPWTDSNIYGYTF
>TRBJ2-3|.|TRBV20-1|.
TGCAGTGCTGGGGGGCTTGGCGGTGGCACAGATACGCAGTATTTT
CSAGGLGGGTDTQYF
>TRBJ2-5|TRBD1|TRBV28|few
TGTGCCAGCAGCCCCCCCGGACAGGGGGCCCAATGGCGAGAGACCCAGTACTTC
CASSPPGQGAQWRETQYF
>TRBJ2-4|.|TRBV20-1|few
TGCAGTGCGATAAATTTAGTGATAGCCAAAAACATTCAGTACTTC
CSAINLVIAKNIQYF
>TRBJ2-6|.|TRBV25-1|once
TGTGCCAGCAGTGATTCATTTAGGACAGCCTCTGGGGCCAACGTCCTGACTTTC
CASSDSFRTASGANVLTF